These 27 T cell receptor beta chains originate from one sample sequenced in a study of cytomegalovirus exposure and HLA in healthy donors (dated by TCRdb to the late 2010s). Library preparation was by the immunoSEQ multiplex PCR assay. The multiplex PCR relied on a mix of 60 forward primers for TCR Vbeta segments and 13 reverse primers for TCR Jbeta segments. Imported from immuneACCESS, the table was reduced by TCRdb to in-frame sequences with V and J called. These copies leave out some clones; in studies compared against another copy, an unresolved V gene accounts for under half, and the cause of the remainder is not known. The sample includes approximately 170,000 clones, with less than 75% observed a single time. The ten largest clones add up to about 1.4% of the sample. What was sequenced was PBMCs. The receptors derive from a girl aged 10 to 17 in good health and CMV-seronegative.

The V and J genes are TRBV19 and TRBJ1-1; TRBD1 is a possible D gene (5 bases). V lost 3 bases and J lost 5, with 19 bases in between. This CDR3 is built from 16 residues. Germline CDR1 LNHDA, CDR2 SQIVND (reference sequence). CDR3 loop: CASSIVAGLRRTEAFF. CDR3 nucleotides: TGTGCCAGTAGTATCGTGGCGGGGCTTAGGAGGACTGAAGCTTTCTTT. The full variable domain, completed using reference TRBV19 and TRBJ1-1, is DGGITQSPKYLFRKEGQNVTLSCEQNLNHDAMYWYRQDPGQGLRLIYYSQIVNDFQKGDIAEGYSVSREKKESFPLTVTSAQKNPTAFYLCASSIVAGLRRTEAFFGQGTRLTVV.

V usage is TRBV9 and J usage is TRBJ1-1, with D tentatively TRBD1 (5 bases). This CDR3 has 18 amino acids. V shed 0 bases and J shed 0 bases, with 18 bases lying between them. Germline-derived CDR1 and CDR2 are SGDLS and YYNGEE. Here the CDR3 reads CASSVAPQGGELNTEAFF. DNA for the CDR3: TGTGCCAGCAGCGTAGCCCCGCAGGGAGGGGAGCTGAACACTGAAGCTTTCTTT.

V is TRBV18 and J is TRBJ2-1; 7 bases are a match to TRBD2. CDR1 KGHSH and CDR2 LQKENI come from the germline V gene. V shed 10 bases and J 8 bases; nucleotides not matched to a gene: 14. The CDR3 is 14 amino acids. The CDR3 region has the DNA TGTGCCACTGGCAGGTCGGGACTAACTTATGAGCAGTTCTTC. It codes for CATGRSGLTYEQFF.

V is TRBV14 and J is TRBJ1-2, with D hard to call. The germline gives CDR1 SGHDN, CDR2 FVKESK. The CDR3 runs to 13 residues. V dropped 3 bases and J dropped 8 bases, with 13 bases sitting between them. The CDR3 region is CASSHGGSGGYTF. As DNA, the CDR3 is TGTGCCAGCAGCCATGGAGGGTCAGGCGGCTACACCTTC.

V gene TRBV19 combines with J gene TRBJ1-5, with 9 bases identical to TRBD1. This CDR3 comprises 19 residues. Germline-derived CDR1 and CDR2 are LNHDA and SQIVND (reference sequence). Unmatched junction bases numbered 15, after V lost 4 bases and J lost 2 bases. CDR3 loop: CASSRGTGRGIGGNQPQHF. Written as DNA, the CDR3 is TGTGCCAGTAGTAGGGGGACAGGGAGAGGTATTGGGGGCAATCAGCCCCAGCATTTT.

This clone was observed once. This sequence joins TRBV19 and TRBJ2-1, with TRBD1 matching 10 bases. CDR3 length: 14 amino acids. The germline CDR1 and CDR2 sequences are LNHDA and SQIVND (reference sequence). V was clipped by 9 bases and J by 6 bases; unmatched bases: 8. The CDR3 DNA reads TGTGCCAGCGACACCGGACAGGGGGGCAATGAGCAGTTCTTC. Its protein product is CASDTGQGGNEQFF. The full variable domain, completed using reference TRBV19 and TRBJ2-1, is DGGITQSPKYLFRKEGQNVTLSCEQNLNHDAMYWYRQDPGQGLRLIYYSQIVNDFQKGDIAEGYSVSREKKESFPLTVTSAQKNPTAFYLCASDTGQGGNEQFFGPGTRLTVL.

This sequence joins TRBV29-1 and TRBJ2-1; D gene unclear. Germline CDR1 reads SQVTM; CDR2 reads ANQGSEA. This CDR3 has 13 residues. Deletions cut 4 bases from V and 4 bases from J, with 11 bases between. The CDR3 DNA sequence: TGCAGCGTTGTAGCAGTACGTTACAATGAGCAGTTCTTC. Translating gives CSVVAVRYNEQFF.

The chain recombines TRBV6-6 with TRBJ1-5; D unclear. Looked up from germline, CDR1 is MNHNY and CDR2 is SVGAGI (reference sequence). The CDR3 is made up of 11 amino acids. The ends were cut back, 4 bases at V and 6 bases at J, with 4 bases in the middle. The CDR3 bases are TGTGCCAGCAGTTCTAGTCAGCCCCAGCATTTT. Translation gives CASSSSQPQHF.

The chain recombines TRBV5-1 with TRBJ1-6; 8 bases are shared with TRBD1. The length of the CDR3 is 15 residues. J gave up 7 bases and V 4 bases, and 7 bases lay outside the gene matches. Germline values: CDR1 SGHRS, CDR2 YFSETQ. In DNA, the CDR3 is TGCGCCAGCAGCCCCAGGACAGGGATCAATTCACCCCTCCACTTT. This translates into CASSPRTGINSPLHF.

The chain uses TRBV4-1 and TRBJ2-2; TRBD1 might be the D (6 bases). V lost 3 bases to trimming and J lost 5 bases, with 10 bases between them. Germline V gene sequence: CDR1 MGHRA, CDR2 YSYEKL. This CDR3 has 14 amino acids. The CDR3 DNA reads TGCGCCAGCAGCCATCTAAGGGGGACCGGGGAGCTGTTTTTT. It translates to CASSHLRGTGELFF.

This clone was picked up a small number of times. The V gene is TRBV5-4, the J gene TRBJ2-7, with 9 bases identical to TRBD2. V trimming: 4 bases; J trimming: 2 bases; junction bases outside the gene matches: 4. Germline lookup yields CDR1 SGHNT and CDR2 YYREEE (reference sequence). The CDR3 has 14 amino acids. CDR3 in DNA: TGTGCCAGCAGCGGTAGCGGGGGAGCCTACGAGCAGTACTTC. Translating it yields CASSGSGGAYEQYF.

The J gene is TRBJ1-1, the V gene TRBV7-9; TRBD1 aligns across 8 bases. CDR1 is SEHNR, CDR2 FQNEAQ, per germline (reference sequence). This CDR3 has 16 residues. V lost 6 bases and J lost 4; bases outside the gene matches: 13. As DNA, the CDR3 is TGTGCCAGCAGATCCACCAGGGGGCTAGTGGGCACTGAAGCTTTCTTT. Its translation is CASRSTRGLVGTEAFF.

The J gene is TRBJ1-2, the V gene TRBV29-1; D call uncertain. This CDR3 has 14 residues. Germline CDR1 SQVTM, CDR2 ANQGSEA. V lost 1 base, J lost 1 base, and 10 bases lay in between. The CDR3 reads CSVEAVGVNYGYTF. The CDR3 DNA reads as TGCAGCGTTGAAGCGGTGGGAGTTAACTATGGCTACACCTTC. The complete variable domain, with remaining parts taken from reference TRBV29-1 and TRBJ1-2, reads SAVISQKPSRDICQRGTSLTIQCQVDSQVTMMFWYRQQPGQSLTLIATANQGSEATYESGFVIDKFPISRPNLTFSTLTVSNMSPEDSSIYLCSVEAVGVNYGYTFGSGTRLTVV.

This chain connects TRBV13 to TRBJ2-3; the D gene is possibly TRBD1 (6 bases). Trimming left V 5 bases short and J 1 base short, with 16 bases between. This CDR3 spans 16 amino acids. CDR1 and CDR2 (germline): PRHDT, FYEKMQ (reference sequence). This chain's CDR3 is CASSRPLGAGTDTQYF. The CDR3, as DNA: TGTGCCAGCAGCCGACCCCTGGGGGCGGGCACAGATACGCAGTATTTT.

The chain uses TRBV2 and TRBJ2-7; 7 nucleotides line up with TRBD1. V was clipped by 10 bases and J by 2 bases; unmatched bases: 8. The CDR3 totals 13 residues. The germline V gene has CDR1 SNHLY and CDR2 FYNNEI. The CDR3 bases are TGTGCCACCCGGGACAGCGGCCCCTACGAGCAGTACTTC. Translation gives CATRDSGPYEQYF.

This rearrangement joins TRBV29-1 to TRBJ2-3, with D possibly matching TRBD2 (5 bases). This CDR3 is built from 12 residues. V was shortened by 3 bases and J by 7 bases, with 11 bases between the two germline ends. Germline V gene data show CDR1 as SQVTM and CDR2 as ANQGSEA. The CDR3: CSVEWGEYTQYF. CDR3 sequence (DNA): TGCAGCGTTGAGTGGGGAGAGTATACGCAGTATTTT.

This rearrangement joins TRBV5-1 to TRBJ1-6; no clear D gene. V lost 0 bases to trimming and J lost 1 base, with 11 bases between them. Germline V CDR1 and CDR2: SGHRS, YFSETQ. CDR3 size: 17 residues. For the CDR3, the DNA is TGCGCCAGCAGCTTGGTCACGGGTTCGTCCTATAATTCACCCCTCCACTTT. Encoded protein: CASSLVTGSSYNSPLHF.

The chain is built from TRBV21-1 and TRBJ2-3; TRBD2, the table's D call, lacks a check against the DNA. TRBV21-1 has pseudogene status. The CDR3 is 16 amino acids. The DNA of the CDR3 is TGTGCCAGCAGCAAAGTGGGGGGACTAGTTGGAGATACGCAGTATTTT. This encodes CASSKVGGLVGDTQYF.

The chain uses TRBV29-1 and TRBJ2-1, with D unresolved. The V gene's germline CDR1 is SQVTM and CDR2 ANQGSEA. The CDR3 spans 14 residues. Trimming took 0 bases from V and 4 from J, leaving 10 bases between them. The CDR3 sequence: CSVEDRGKYNEQFF. The CDR3 bases are TGCAGCGTTGAAGATCGAGGCAAATACAATGAGCAGTTCTTC.

The rearrangement joins TRBV5-1 to TRBJ1-1; the match to TRBD1 covers 8 bases. The CDR3 runs to 15 residues. V lost 4 bases and J lost 4; bases outside the gene matches: 9. Per germline, CDR1 SGHRS and CDR2 YFSETQ. The CDR3 coding sequence is TGCGCCAGCAGCAGCGGGACAGGAGCGATCACTGAAGCTTTCTTT. Amino acids: CASSSGTGAITEAFF.

The V call is TRBV28, the J call TRBJ1-1, with D possibly TRBD1 on 6 matching bases. There are 15 residues in the CDR3. Trimming removed 1 base at V and 3 bases at J, with 12 bases between. Germline values: CDR1 MDHEN, CDR2 SYDVKM. The CDR3 spells CASSLSLGTHTEAFF. CDR3 coding DNA: TGTGCCAGCAGTTTATCCCTCGGGACACACACTGAAGCTTTCTTT.

The chain employs TRBV1 and TRBJ2-5; TRBD1 is the table's D call, not checked against the DNA. The DNA end is more similar to TRBJ2-7, so the J call may be wrong. TRBV1 is deemed a pseudogene. The CDR3 loop spans 14 amino acids. CDR3 coding DNA: TGCACCAGCAGCCAAGTGGACAGGCTGTACGAGCAGTACTTC. This translates into CTSSQVDRLYEQYF.

This chain joins TRBV2 and TRBJ2-5; maybe TRBD1 (6 bases). This CDR3 has 13 amino acids. Germline V gene lookup returns CDR1 SNHLY and CDR2 FYNNEI. The V end lost 6 bases, the J end lost 5 bases, and 13 bases lay between the germline ends. Here the CDR3 DNA reads TGTGCCAGCAGCGAATCAGGGGAGGAGACCCAGTACTTC. Encoded protein: CASSESGEETQYF.

The rearrangement links TRBV4-1 to TRBJ2-5; 9 bases match TRBD2. Germline CDR1 reads MGHRA; CDR2 reads YSYEKL. The trim removed 0 bases at V and 2 bases at J, leaving 4 bases unmatched. The CDR3 sequence is 16 residues long. The CDR3 here is CASSQESTSGQETQYF. The CDR3 DNA reads TGCGCCAGCAGCCAAGAGAGTACTAGCGGGCAAGAGACCCAGTACTTC.

This rearrangement joins TRBV6-6 to TRBJ1-3, with D perhaps matching TRBD1 (5 bases). The germline V gene encodes CDR1 MNHNY and CDR2 SVGAGI (reference sequence). This CDR3 comprises 15 residues. V was cut by 3 bases and J by 3 bases, with 12 bases left in between. This chain's CDR3 is CASSYVIGDGNTIYF. Written as DNA, the CDR3 is TGTGCCAGCAGTTATGTTATAGGGGATGGAAACACCATATATTTT.

The chain combines TRBV19 with TRBJ2-1; 12 bases line up with TRBD2. The CDR3 length is 14 residues. Germline V CDR1 and CDR2: LNHDA, SQIVND (reference sequence). After removal of 7 bases from V and 9 bases from J, the junction contained 7 bases not matched to a gene. Here the CDR3 DNA reads TGTGCCAGTAACTTACTAGCGGGGGGTGGTGAGCAGTTCTTC. As protein: CASNLLAGGGEQFF.

In this sample, this clone turned up a few times. The chain carries TRBV18 and TRBJ2-7; D possibly corresponds to TRBD2 (7 bases). Per the germline V gene, CDR1 is KGHSH and CDR2 is LQKENI. The ends were cut back, 3 bases at V and 5 bases at J, with 8 bases in the middle. CDR3 length: 12 residues. CDR3 sequence: CASSPGGHEQYF. In nucleotides, the CDR3 is TGTGCCAGCTCACCCGGGGGGCACGAGCAGTACTTC.